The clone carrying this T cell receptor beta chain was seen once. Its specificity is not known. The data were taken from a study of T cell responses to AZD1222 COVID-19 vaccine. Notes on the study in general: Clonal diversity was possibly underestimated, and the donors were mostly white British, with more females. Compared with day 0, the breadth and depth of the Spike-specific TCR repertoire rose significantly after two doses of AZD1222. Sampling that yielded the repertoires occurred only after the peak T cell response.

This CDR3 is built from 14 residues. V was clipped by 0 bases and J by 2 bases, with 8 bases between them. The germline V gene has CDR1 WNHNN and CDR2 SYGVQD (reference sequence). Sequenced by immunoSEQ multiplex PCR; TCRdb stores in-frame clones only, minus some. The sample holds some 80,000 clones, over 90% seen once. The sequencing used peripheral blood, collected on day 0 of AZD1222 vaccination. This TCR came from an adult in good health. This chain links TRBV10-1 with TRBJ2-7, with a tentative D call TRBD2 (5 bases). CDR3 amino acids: CASSESGDAYEQYF. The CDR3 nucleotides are TGCGCCAGCAGTGAGTCCGGGGATGCCTACGAGCAGTACTTC.